A selection of T cell receptor beta chains follows, all from one sample in a study of blood T cell repertoires in COVID-19. Clones were read by immunoSEQ multiplex PCR, and TCRdb kept only the in-frame ones, dropping some. The data show about 22,000 clones, approximately 83% seen once. Material: peripheral blood. Receptors originate from an older man with active or convalescent COVID-19. The CDR3 runs from the conserved cysteine through the conserved F or W. The D gene is left open where the match is weak. Clone sizes are given selectively: once, few, many, or a class where the clone is expanded.

TGTGCCAGCAGTTTTCTAGCGGGAGCCTTCCAAGAGACCCAGTACTTC	CASSFLAGAFQETQYF	.	TRBD2	TRBV27	TRBJ2-5
TGTGCCAGCAGTTCCGAGACAGGGGGCGATCAGCCCCAGCATTTT	CASSSETGGDQPQHF	.	TRBD1	TRBV28	TRBJ1-5
TGTGCCACCAGTGATCGGACAGGGGGCGCGACAGATACGCAGTATTTT	CATSDRTGGATDTQYF	medium-sized	TRBD1	TRBV24-1	TRBJ2-3
TGTGCCAGTAACAACCCAAGGGGTTCCTATGGCTACACCTTC	CASNNPRGSYGYTF	.	.	TRBV19	TRBJ1-2
TGTGCCAGCAGCCCCGAGGGCGTTGGAAACACCATATATTTT	CASSPEGVGNTIYF	.	.	TRBV7-2	TRBJ1-3
TGTGCCAGCAGTCTTCTCAGCGGCAGCTCCTACGAGCAGTACTTC	CASSLLSGSSYEQYF	.	.	TRBV6-2/TRBV6-3	TRBJ2-7
TGTGCCCGCGCCCGGGGGTTGGACTATGGCTACACCTTC	CARARGLDYGYTF	.	.	TRBV27	TRBJ1-2
TGTGCCAGCAGCTTAAACAGTCGTTCACCCCTCCACTTT	CASSLNSRSPLHF	.	.	TRBV11-3	TRBJ1-6
TGTGCCAGTAGTATAGGGGGCGGCAGGTCCTACAATGAGCAGTTCTTC	CASSIGGGRSYNEQFF	few	.	TRBV19	TRBJ2-1
TGTGCCACTGGGACAGGGGGCGGGTATGGCTACACCTTC	CATGTGGGYGYTF	.	TRBD1	TRBV3-1/TRBV3-2	TRBJ1-2
TGTGCCAGCACCTCTAGCGGGGGTCAAGAGACCCAGTACTTC	CASTSSGGQETQYF	.	TRBD2	TRBV9	TRBJ2-5
TGTGCCACCAGCAGAAGACTAGCGGATGAGCAGTACTTC	CATSRRLADEQYF	.	TRBD2	TRBV15	TRBJ2-7
TGTGCCAGCAGGCAGGGCTCCTATAATTCACCCCTCCACTTT	CASRQGSYNSPLHF	few	.	TRBV28	TRBJ1-6
TGTGCCAGCAGCCCGAGCACAGATACGCAGTATTTT	CASSPSTDTQYF	medium-sized	.	TRBV11-2	TRBJ2-3
TGCAGCGTTGTTTCCCGGCGGGAGACCCAGTACTTC	CSVVSRRETQYF	.	.	TRBV29-1	TRBJ2-5
TGTGCCACCAGCAGAGAATCCCCAGGATACGAGCAGTACTTC	CATSRESPGYEQYF	.	.	TRBV15	TRBJ2-7
TGTGCCAGCAGGATCTGGACAGCAACTAATGAAAAACTGTTTTTT	CASRIWTATNEKLFF	.	.	TRBV2	TRBJ1-4
TGTGCCAGTAGTATAGGGACAGGGGGACGAAAGCCCCAGCATTTT	CASSIGTGGRKPQHF	.	TRBD1	TRBV19	TRBJ1-5
TGTGCCAGCAGCTTAGTGGGCGAGGGGGATCAGCCCCAGCATTTT	CASSLVGEGDQPQHF	medium-sized	.	TRBV7-6	TRBJ1-5
TGTGCCAGCAGTTTAGAGGGAGGGAGCAGGCGTACCGGGGAGCTGTTTTTT	CASSLEGGSRRTGELFF	.	TRBD2	TRBV27	TRBJ2-2
TGTGCCAGCTCACCCTGGACTCTCTCTGGGGCCAACGTCCTGACTTTC	CASSPWTLSGANVLTF	once	.	TRBV18	TRBJ2-6
TGTGCCACCAGTGGCGATAGCGGGAGAATCGGGGAGCTGTTTTTT	CATSGDSGRIGELFF	.	TRBD2	TRBV24-1	TRBJ2-2
TGTGCCAGCAGCAGGGGGACAGGGGGCCCCGGGGAGCTGTTTTTT	CASSRGTGGPGELFF	once	TRBD1	TRBV3-1/TRBV3-2	TRBJ2-2
TGTGCCTGGAGTGTAGGGGCCGATACGCAGTATTTT	CAWSVGADTQYF	.	.	TRBV30	TRBJ2-3
TGTGCCTGCTCCCCGCGGGGAACAGATACGCAGTATTTT	CACSPRGTDTQYF	.	.	TRBV30	TRBJ2-3
TGTGCCAGCAGCTTAGAGGGGAGAGGGGAGACCCAGTACTTC	CASSLEGRGETQYF	.	.	TRBV11-2	TRBJ2-5
TGTGCCATCAGTGAGTCCAACCAGGGGGTAAACACTGAAGCTTTCTTT	CAISESNQGVNTEAFF	.	TRBD1	TRBV10-3	TRBJ1-1
TGTGCCAGCTTCCCCACAGCAACTAATGAAAAACTGTTTTTT	CASFPTATNEKLFF	.	.	TRBV2	TRBJ1-4
TGTGCCAGCAGCCAAGGCCAGGCAGGGAACTATGGCTACACCTTC	CASSQGQAGNYGYTF	.	.	TRBV4-2	TRBJ1-2
TGTGCCAGCAGCGTTGACAGGGGGGGCACTGAAGCTTTCTTT	CASSVDRGGTEAFF	.	TRBD1	TRBV7-2	TRBJ1-1
TGTGCCAGCAGCTTCGGAGACCGCAACCTCTATGGCTACACCTTC	CASSFGDRNLYGYTF	.	.	TRBV21-1	TRBJ1-2
TGTGCCAGCAGTTCCTCGTTCAGCTCCTATAATTCACCCCTCCACTTT	CASSSSFSSYNSPLHF	.	.	TRBV27	TRBJ1-6
TGCAGCGTGGGACAGGGGGTAGGAGAGACCCAGTACTTC	CSVGQGVGETQYF	.	TRBD1	TRBV29-1	TRBJ2-5
TGCGCCAGCAGACAGGGACAGGGTTATCAGCCCCAGCATTTT	CASRQGQGYQPQHF	.	TRBD1	TRBV5-1	TRBJ1-5
TGTGCCAGCAGCCGAGTAGCGGCGACCGGGGAGCTGTTTTTT	CASSRVAATGELFF	.	.	TRBV7-9	TRBJ2-2
TGTGCCAGCACGACAGGGACCTACGAGCAGTACTTC	CASTTGTYEQYF	few	TRBD1	TRBV5-5	TRBJ2-7
TGCGCCAGCAGCGGGACACCAACTTTATACGAGCAGTACTTC	CASSGTPTLYEQYF	.	.	TRBV5-1	TRBJ2-7
TGTGCCAGCTCACTAGGGACAGGGAACACTGAAGCTTTCTTT	CASSLGTGNTEAFF	.	TRBD1	TRBV18	TRBJ1-1
TGTGCCAGCAGCAAAATGAGACTAGCGGGGGGGCCCGGGGAGCTGTTTTTT	CASSKMRLAGGPGELFF	.	TRBD2	TRBV9	TRBJ2-2
TGTGCCAGCAGCCCTACGACCTGGGCTGGCAAAAACATTCAGTACTTC	CASSPTTWAGKNIQYF	.	.	TRBV7-9	TRBJ2-4
TGTGCCAGCAGCCAAGAGACAGGGACGAAGCAGTATTTT	CASSQETGTKQYF	.	TRBD1	TRBV3-1/TRBV3-2	TRBJ2-3
TGCGCCAGCAGCCAGAGAGGACTAGCGGGAGGAGAGGGCACAGATACGCAGTATTTT	CASSQRGLAGGEGTDTQYF	.	TRBD2	TRBV4-1	TRBJ2-3
TGTGCCAGCAGCTTGGCAGGGGCAGACACCGGGGAGCTGTTTTTT	CASSLAGADTGELFF	.	.	TRBV5-4	TRBJ2-2
TGTGCCAGCAGCACTCCGGACAAGAACACTGAAGCTTTCTTT	CASSTPDKNTEAFF	once	.	TRBV21-1	TRBJ1-1
TGTGCCAGCAGCCTGTCGGCATTTTCGGGAGAGCAGTACTTC	CASSLSAFSGEQYF	once	.	TRBV14	TRBJ2-7
TGTGCCAGTAGTCTCGGACAGGGGGCGAACACCGGGGAGCTGTTTTTT	CASSLGQGANTGELFF	.	TRBD1	TRBV19	TRBJ2-2
TGCGCCAGCAGCCCGGGGGGACCCCAAATTAACTATGGCTACACCTTC	CASSPGGPQINYGYTF	medium-sized	.	TRBV4-1	TRBJ1-2
TGCGCCAGCTCCCGCGGGCCCAATCAGCCCCAGCATTTT	CASSRGPNQPQHF	.	.	TRBV5-1	TRBJ1-5
TGTGCCAGCAGGCAGGGGCTAGCGGTTAGCACAGATACGCAGTATTTT	CASRQGLAVSTDTQYF	.	.	TRBV4-2	TRBJ2-3
TGTGCCAGCAGCTTGGGGAGCGGGGCAGGGGCTGAAAAACTGTTTTTT	CASSLGSGAGAEKLFF	.	.	TRBV5-6	TRBJ1-4
TGTGCCAGCAGTTGGACAGGTAATCAGCCCCAGCATTTT	CASSWTGNQPQHF	.	TRBD1	TRBV5-5	TRBJ1-5
TGTGCCAGTACCCAGATGCGGGGCAAAGCTTTCTTT	CASTQMRGKAFF	.	.	TRBV19	TRBJ1-1
TGTGCCAGCAGTTTATCCTGGGCCAATGAAAAACTGTTTTTT	CASSLSWANEKLFF	.	.	TRBV27	TRBJ1-4
TGCACCAGCAGCCGCCCTTCCGGGACAGGGGGACAAGCTTTCTTT	CTSSRPSGTGGQAFF	.	.	TRBV1	TRBJ1-1
TGTGCCACCAGCAGGGGGACAAGGACAGATACGCAGTATTTT	CATSRGTRTDTQYF	once	.	TRBV15	TRBJ2-3